This T cell receptor (beta chain) was recovered during a study of blood T cell repertoires in COVID-19. Study overall: The United States, Italy and Spain provided the acute and convalescent COVID-19 samples. In each case, the material was cDNA or gDNA derived from T cells, B-cell-depleted T cells, or PBMCs.

In the study's own analysis: Estimation of nucleated cell counts was performed using reference gene primer amplification. Libraries were prepared by immunoSEQ multiplex PCR; TCRdb keeps only in-frame clonotypes and omits some of them. D and trimming come from the DNA, and the V and J calls and clone size come from that table. This sample has about 160,000 clones; over 80% occur once, and the top ten carry approximately 4%. The V gene lost 4 bases and the J gene lost 5 bases, with 12 bases spanning the gap. Germline-derived CDR1 and CDR2 are LNHDA and SQIVND (reference sequence). The CDR3 consists of 14 residues.

The sample was PBMCs or T cells enriched from blood (not recorded which). V usage is TRBV19 and J usage is TRBJ1-5; TRBD1 might be the D (6 bases). This clonotype was sampled from a woman between 50 and 59 years old who had recovered from COVID-19. Here the CDR3 reads CASSTRDIYQPQHF. The CDR3, as DNA: TGTGCCAGTAGTACCCGGGACATCTATCAGCCCCAGCATTTT.